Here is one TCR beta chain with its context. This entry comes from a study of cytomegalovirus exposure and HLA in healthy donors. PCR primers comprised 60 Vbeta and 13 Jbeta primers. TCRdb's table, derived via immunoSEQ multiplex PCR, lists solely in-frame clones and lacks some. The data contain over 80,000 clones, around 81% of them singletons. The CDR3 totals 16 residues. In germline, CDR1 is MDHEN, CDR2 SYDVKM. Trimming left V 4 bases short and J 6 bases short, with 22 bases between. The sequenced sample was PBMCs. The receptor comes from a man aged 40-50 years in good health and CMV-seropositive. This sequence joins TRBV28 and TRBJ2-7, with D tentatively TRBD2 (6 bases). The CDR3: CASSSTDIGRGREQYF. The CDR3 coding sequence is TGTGCCAGCAGTTCAACCGACATAGGGCGGGGACGCGAGCAGTACTTC.